The next 26 T cell receptor beta chains were all read from a single sample in a study of T cell responses to AZD1222 COVID-19 vaccine. Libraries were prepared by immunoSEQ multiplex PCR; TCRdb keeps only in-frame clonotypes and omits some of them. The table records 85,000 to 100,000 clones, more than 90% of them present only once. Sequencing was performed on peripheral blood, taken on day 0 of AZD1222 vaccination. These receptors were taken from an adult in good health.

The CDR3 is CASSQDVRGESYF. The DNA of the CDR3 is TGTGCCAGCAGCCAAGATGTAAGGGGAGAGTCGTACTTC. The chain recombines TRBV3-1 (or the pseudogene TRBV3-2) with TRBJ2-7; D might be TRBD1 or TRBD2, each matching 5 bases. Trimming cost V 0 bases and J 12 bases, with 15 bases left between them. Germline-derived CDR1 and CDR2 are LGHDT and YNNKEL (reference sequence). The CDR3 is 13 amino acids.

This clone turned up a few times. This chain connects TRBV5-1 to TRBJ2-1, with D uncertain. The CDR3 contains 12 residues. Germline V gene data show CDR1 as SGHRS and CDR2 as YFSETQ. V lost 3 bases to trimming and J lost 4 bases, with 5 bases between them. This chain's CDR3 is CASSSTYNEQFF. DNA of the CDR3: TGCGCCAGCAGCTCTACGTACAATGAGCAGTTCTTC. Based on the CDR3 plus reference TRBV5-1 and TRBJ2-1, the full variable domain is KAGVTQTPRYLIKTRGQQVTLSCSPISGHRSVSWYQQTPGQGLQFLFEYFSETQRNKGNFPGRFSGRQFSNSRSEMNVSTLELGDSALYLCASSSTYNEQFFGPGTRLTVL.

This chain links TRBV19 with TRBJ1-5, with a weak D call TRBD1 (6 bases). The V gene's germline CDR1 is LNHDA and CDR2 SQIVND (reference sequence). V lost 5 bases, J lost 5 bases, and 16 bases lay in between. The CDR3 extends over 15 amino acids. CDR3 sequence: CASSGGATWHQPQHF. CDR3 in DNA: TGTGCCAGTAGTGGGGGGGCAACATGGCATCAGCCCCAGCATTTT.

Comments on this clone: Distinct nucleotide sequences in the sample also encode this CDR3. The CDR3: CASSTYTGELFF. The CDR3 DNA reads as TGTGCCAGTAGTACGTACACCGGGGAGCTGTTTTTT. This chain joins TRBV19 and TRBJ2-2; D is unclear. V lost 4 bases and J 3 bases, leaving 3 bases between the germline ends. Germline V gene data show CDR1 as LNHDA and CDR2 as SQIVND (reference sequence). The CDR3 totals 12 residues.

This clone was found once. J is TRBJ2-3 and V is TRBV7-3; no clear D. There are 15 residues in the CDR3. V lost 5 bases, J lost 0 bases, and 12 bases lay in between. Germline values: CDR1 SGHTA, CDR2 FQGTGA. CDR3 coding DNA: TGTGCCAGCAGCCACAGTGAGGCAAGCACAGATACGCAGTATTTT. The encoded protein is CASSHSEASTDTQYF.

This chain connects TRBV20-1 to TRBJ1-2; D gene ambiguous. The CDR3 sequence is 11 residues long. V gave up 0 bases and J gave up 5 bases, with 4 bases separating them. Germline assignment: CDR1 DFQATT and CDR2 SNEGSKA (reference sequence). CDR3 bases: TGCAGTGCTAGAGAGAGGTATGGCTACACCTTC. This codes for CSARERYGYTF.

The chain has TRBV15 and TRBJ1-2; the D gene is possibly TRBD1 (5 bases). This CDR3 region has 16 residues. Germline V lookup: CDR1 LNHNV, CDR2 YYDKDF (reference sequence). Trimming pared 0 bases from V and 0 bases from J, leaving 11 bases between. The CDR3 spells CATSRDPTDTNYGYTF. For the CDR3, the DNA is TGTGCCACCAGCAGAGATCCGACAGATACTAACTATGGCTACACCTTC.

This chain joins TRBV6-5 and TRBJ2-2; no clear D. Germline CDR1 and CDR2: MNHEY and SVGAGI. This CDR3 comprises 15 residues. Trimming removed 5 bases at V and 1 base at J, with 11 bases between. In DNA form, the CDR3 reads TGTGCCAGCAGTCCCGGGCCCGTGAACACCGGGGAGCTGTTTTTT. Translating it yields CASSPGPVNTGELFF.

The chain carries TRBV12-5 and TRBJ2-1; 7 bases are shared with TRBD2. Trimming took 3 bases from V and 7 from J; bases not matched to a gene: 3. The CDR3 totals 13 residues. CDR1 and CDR2 (germline): LGHNT, FRNRAP. The CDR3, as DNA: TGTGCTAGTGGTTTATACGGGGGGAATGAGCAGTTCTTC. It translates to CASGLYGGNEQFF.

The chain's CDR3 is CASRLAGVRMYEQYF. The CDR3 coding sequence is TGTGCCAGCAGGCTAGCGGGAGTCCGTATGTACGAGCAGTACTTC. The chain couples TRBV6-5 to TRBJ2-7; 10 nucleotides line up with TRBD2. Germline-derived CDR1 and CDR2 are MNHEY and SVGAGI. Trimming cost V 6 bases and J 4 bases; bases outside gene matches: 9. The CDR3 runs 15 residues.

This chain links TRBV4-1 with TRBJ2-7; 7 bases are shared with TRBD1. V shed 1 base, J shed 6 bases, and the junction held 6 bases outside the gene matches. There are 14 residues in the CDR3. The germline V gene encodes CDR1 MGHRA and CDR2 YSYEKL. The CDR3 sequence is CASSQVGQVGEQYF. The CDR3 coding sequence is TGCGCCAGCAGCCAAGTTGGACAGGTCGGCGAGCAGTACTTC.

There are a few counts of this clone. The rearrangement uses TRBV19 and TRBJ1-1, with 8 bases matching TRBD1. Trimming took 4 bases from V and 5 from J; bases not matched to a gene: 6. This CDR3 spans 14 amino acids. Germline values: CDR1 LNHDA, CDR2 SQIVND (reference sequence). The CDR3 region is CASSTRTGRTEAFF. The CDR3 nucleotides are TGTGCCAGTAGTACCCGGACAGGGAGGACTGAAGCTTTCTTT.

The chain recombines TRBV7-9 with TRBJ2-1; 11 nucleotides align to TRBD1. There are 16 residues in the CDR3. Germline V gene data show CDR1 as SEHNR and CDR2 as FQNEAQ (reference sequence). With 5 bases clipped from V and 6 bases from J, the junction kept 9 bases outside the gene matches. The CDR3 protein is CASSRSGDRGANEQFF. CDR3 DNA: TGTGCCAGCAGCAGATCCGGGGACAGGGGGGCCAATGAGCAGTTCTTC.

The chain recombines TRBV9 with TRBJ2-1; 7 bases fit TRBD2. CDR3 length: 15 residues. V trimming: 2 bases; J trimming: 3 bases; junction bases outside the gene matches: 5. The germline V gene has CDR1 SGDLS and CDR2 YYNGEE. The DNA for the CDR3 is TGTGCCAGCAGCGTTTCGGGAGGACGCTACAATGAGCAGTTCTTC. Protein: CASSVSGGRYNEQFF.

The chain employs TRBV5-1 and TRBJ1-3; D is unclear. The germline V gene encodes CDR1 SGHRS and CDR2 YFSETQ. V lost 4 bases, J lost 0 bases, and 8 bases lay in between. This CDR3 is 14 amino acids long. CDR3 in DNA: TGCGCCAGCAGCCCGGACGGCTCTGGAAACACCATATATTTT. Amino acids: CASSPDGSGNTIYF.

This sequence joins TRBV2 and TRBJ1-1, with 7 bases lining up with TRBD1. With V trimmed by 7 bases and J by 5 bases, 10 bases remained unmatched. The CDR3 length is 14 residues. Germline V CDR1 and CDR2: SNHLY, FYNNEI. CDR3 coding DNA: TGTGCCAGCACCCAGGGGGGGGCGCAGACTGAAGCTTTCTTT. Its translation is CASTQGGAQTEAFF.

This sequence joins TRBV11-2 and TRBJ1-5; 9 nucleotides line up with TRBD1. V dropped 1 base and J dropped 4; count of bases not matched to a gene: 2. The germline V gene has CDR1 SGHAT and CDR2 FQNNGV. This CDR3 is 15 amino acids long. CDR3: CASSLGGTGNQPQHF. In nucleotides, the CDR3 is TGTGCCAGCAGCTTAGGTGGGACAGGGAATCAGCCCCAGCATTTT.

Here the CDR3 DNA reads TGTGCCACCAGCCGGGACCGCGGGGGGACCCAGTACTTC. This sequence encodes CATSRDRGGTQYF. The chain is built from TRBV24-1 and TRBJ2-5; TRBD2 matches 7 bases. Germline V gene lookup returns CDR1 KGHDR and CDR2 SFDVKD. The J segment lost 7 bases and the V segment lost 7 bases, leaving 8 bases of the junction unmatched. The CDR3 runs to 13 residues.

This chain joins TRBV5-4 and TRBJ2-7, with D uncertain. The CDR3 is made up of 16 amino acids. The ends were cut back, 3 bases at V and 6 bases at J, with 22 bases in the middle. CDR1 is SGHNT and CDR2 is YYREEE in the germline V gene (reference sequence). The chain's CDR3 is CASSSPHRGSMGEQYF. The CDR3 DNA follows: TGTGCCAGCAGCTCACCCCACCGTGGTAGCATGGGCGAGCAGTACTTC. Variable domain in full (rest from reference TRBV5-4 and TRBJ2-7): ETGVTQSPTHLIKTRGQQVTLRCSSQSGHNTVSWYQQALGQGPQFIFQYYREEENGRGNFPPRFSGLQFPNYSSELNVNALELDDSALYLCASSSPHRGSMGEQYFGPGTRLTVT.

The J gene is TRBJ2-6, the V gene TRBV6-1; tentative D call: TRBD1 (6 bases). CDR3 length equals 16 residues. V lost 2 bases and J lost 3, with 11 bases in between. Germline assignment: CDR1 MNHNS and CDR2 SASEGT. CDR3 amino acids: CASSERAGVGANVLTF. CDR3 bases: TGTGCCAGCAGTGAACGGGCAGGGGTTGGGGCCAACGTCCTGACTTTC.

J is TRBJ1-3 and V is TRBV27; possibly TRBD1 for D (6 bases). V gave up 5 bases and J gave up 2 bases, with 19 bases separating them. The length of the CDR3 is 17 residues. The germline gives CDR1 MNHEY, CDR2 SMNVEV (reference sequence). CDR3 in DNA: TGTGCCAGCAGTCCAGGGTTACAGGGCCTACCTGGAAACACCATATATTTT. It specifies CASSPGLQGLPGNTIYF.

This clone was seen a handful of times. The chain links TRBV7-3 to TRBJ1-6; the D gene is possibly TRBD1 (6 bases). CDR3 length: 14 residues. Trimming removed 5 bases at V and 10 bases at J, with 15 bases between. Germline CDR1 SGHTA, CDR2 FQGTGA. CDR3 protein: CASSHGTTGSPLHF. The CDR3 region has the DNA TGTGCCAGCAGCCATGGGACAACGGGATCACCCCTCCACTTT.

This chain joins TRBV27 and TRBJ2-7; unclear D gene. This CDR3 region has 15 residues. The germline V gene has CDR1 MNHEY and CDR2 SMNVEV (reference sequence). V lost 2 bases and J lost 3, with 14 bases in between. The CDR3 DNA reads TGTGCCAGCAGTTTAAGTTTTGGCGGTAACTACGAGCAGTACTTC. This translates into CASSLSFGGNYEQYF.

Worth noting for this clone: Other DNA sequences in this sample translate to the same CDR3. J is TRBJ2-7 and V is TRBV6-5, with D hard to call. The CDR3 runs 11 residues. Germline CDR1 MNHEY, CDR2 SVGAGI. V shed 0 bases and J shed 7 bases, with 4 bases lying between them. The CDR3 nucleotides read TGTGCCAGCAGTTACTCGAGGGAGCAGTACTTC. This codes for CASSYSREQYF.

The chain combines TRBV6-4 with TRBJ1-2; tentative D call: TRBD1 (6 bases). Germline-derived CDR1 and CDR2 are MRHNA and SNTAGT. The V end lost 6 bases, the J end lost 4 bases, and 18 bases lay between the germline ends. This CDR3 region has 15 residues. The CDR3 nucleotides read TGTGCCAGCAGCAACTTCGGGGGCTTACCCTATGGCTACACCTTC. As protein: CASSNFGGLPYGYTF.

This clone was seen only once. The V gene is TRBV5-6, the J gene TRBJ1-1; no clear D. Germline CDR1 and CDR2: SGHDT and YYEEEE. The V and J ends lost 0 bases and 4 bases respectively, with 13 bases between them. This CDR3 has 15 amino acids. CDR3 sequence: CASSLVPIYGTEAFF. DNA of the CDR3: TGTGCCAGCAGCTTGGTGCCCATTTACGGCACTGAAGCTTTCTTT.